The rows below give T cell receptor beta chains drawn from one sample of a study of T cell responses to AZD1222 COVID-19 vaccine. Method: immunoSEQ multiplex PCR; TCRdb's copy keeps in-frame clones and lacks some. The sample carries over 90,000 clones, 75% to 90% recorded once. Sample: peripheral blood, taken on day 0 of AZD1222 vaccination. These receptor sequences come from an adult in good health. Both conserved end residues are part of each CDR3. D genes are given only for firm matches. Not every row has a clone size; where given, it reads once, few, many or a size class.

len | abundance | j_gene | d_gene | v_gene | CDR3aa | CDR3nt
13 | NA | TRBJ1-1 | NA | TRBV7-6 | CASSLSGNTEAFF | TGTGCCAGCAGCTTAAGCGGGAACACTGAAGCTTTCTTT
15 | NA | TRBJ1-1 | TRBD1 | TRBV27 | CASSLTTGGLIEAFF | TGTGCCAGCAGCCTTACTACAGGGGGACTAATTGAAGCTTTCTTT
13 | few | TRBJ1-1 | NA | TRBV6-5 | CASSLLGYTEAFF | TGTGCCAGCAGTCTACTTGGGTACACTGAAGCTTTCTTT
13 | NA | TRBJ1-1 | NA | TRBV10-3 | CAISDDRNTEAFF | TGTGCCATCAGTGACGACAGGAACACTGAAGCTTTCTTT
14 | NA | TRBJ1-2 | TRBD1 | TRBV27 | CASSPSDRIYGYTF | TGTGCCAGCAGTCCCTCGGACAGGATATATGGCTACACCTTC
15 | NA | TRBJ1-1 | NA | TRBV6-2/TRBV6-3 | CASSPQGQKNTEAFF | TGTGCCAGCAGCCCCCAAGGACAGAAAAACACTGAAGCTTTCTTT
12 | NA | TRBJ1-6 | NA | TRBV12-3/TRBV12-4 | CASSSTWGVSHF | TGTGCCAGCAGTTCAACCTGGGGGGTAAGCCACTTT
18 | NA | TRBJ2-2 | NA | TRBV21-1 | CASSKVGQGLANTGELFF | TGTGCCAGCAGCAAAGTTGGACAGGGACTCGCGAACACCGGGGAGCTGTTTTTT
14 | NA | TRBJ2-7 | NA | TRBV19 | CASSIGGGPYEQYF | TGTGCCAGTAGTATCGGTGGCGGACCCTACGAGCAGTACTTC
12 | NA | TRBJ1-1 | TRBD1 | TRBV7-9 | CASSEGTGRAFF | TGTGCCAGCAGCGAAGGGACAGGGCGGGCTTTCTTT
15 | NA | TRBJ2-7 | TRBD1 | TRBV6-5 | CASSSPGQGIYEQYF | TGTGCCAGCAGTTCTCCGGGACAGGGAATCTACGAGCAGTACTTC
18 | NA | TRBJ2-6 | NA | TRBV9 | CASTQKGQIISGANVLTF | TGTGCCAGCACCCAAAAGGGACAAATAATCTCTGGGGCCAACGTCCTGACTTTC
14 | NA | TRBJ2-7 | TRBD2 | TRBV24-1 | CATSAPAGGYEQYF | TGTGCCACCAGTGCGCCAGCGGGGGGCTACGAGCAGTACTTC
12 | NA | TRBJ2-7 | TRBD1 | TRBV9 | CASSSQGNEQYF | TGTGCCAGCAGCTCACAGGGGAACGAGCAGTACTTC
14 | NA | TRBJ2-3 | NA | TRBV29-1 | CSVGGSYSTDTQYF | TGCAGCGTTGGGGGCAGTTATAGCACAGATACGCAGTATTTT
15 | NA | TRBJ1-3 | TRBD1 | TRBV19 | CASKPGQGAGNTIYF | TGTGCCAGTAAACCGGGACAGGGAGCTGGAAACACCATATATTTT
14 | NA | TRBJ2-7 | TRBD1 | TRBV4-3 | CASSQTTGAYEQYF | TGCGCCAGCAGCCAAACGACAGGGGCCTACGAGCAGTACTTC
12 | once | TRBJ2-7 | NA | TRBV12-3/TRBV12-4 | CASTWAAGEQYF | TGTGCCAGCACCTGGGCCGCGGGAGAGCAGTACTTC
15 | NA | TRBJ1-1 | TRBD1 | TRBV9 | CASSVEPGGNTEAFF | TGTGCCAGCAGCGTAGAGCCAGGGGGGAACACTGAAGCTTTCTTT
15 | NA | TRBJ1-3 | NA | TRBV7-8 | CASSFTGDSGNTIYF | TGTGCCAGCAGCTTCACAGGCGACTCTGGAAACACCATATATTTT